This TCR beta chain was recorded in a study of T cell changes during pregnancy in multiple sclerosis. Produced via immunoSEQ multiplex PCR; TCRdb's table is partial and in-frame only. The sample carries tens of thousands of clones, approximately 88% recorded once. Germline trimming cut 6 bases from V and 5 bases from J; bases unmatched to any gene: 13. Germline V gene sequence: CDR1 SGHTA, CDR2 FQGNSA. CDR3 length: 15 amino acids. This receptor was taken from a female donor with multiple sclerosis, enrolled in a pregnancy study. Sequenced here: CD4+ T cells from peripheral blood mononuclear cells, sampled in the first trimester of pregnancy. This chain uses TRBV7-2 with TRBJ2-7, with 7 nucleotides matching TRBD1. CDR3 protein: CASRPNRGEAHEQYF. DNA of the CDR3: TGTGCCAGCAGGCCTAACAGGGGTGAAGCCCACGAGCAGTACTTC. The variable domain in full, completed from reference TRBV7-2 and TRBJ2-7, reads GAGVSQSPSNKVTEKGKDVELRCDPISGHTALYWYRQSLGQGLEFLIYFQGNSAPDKSGLPSDRFSAERTGGSVSTLTIQRTQQEDSAVYLCASRPNRGEAHEQYFGPGTRLTVT.